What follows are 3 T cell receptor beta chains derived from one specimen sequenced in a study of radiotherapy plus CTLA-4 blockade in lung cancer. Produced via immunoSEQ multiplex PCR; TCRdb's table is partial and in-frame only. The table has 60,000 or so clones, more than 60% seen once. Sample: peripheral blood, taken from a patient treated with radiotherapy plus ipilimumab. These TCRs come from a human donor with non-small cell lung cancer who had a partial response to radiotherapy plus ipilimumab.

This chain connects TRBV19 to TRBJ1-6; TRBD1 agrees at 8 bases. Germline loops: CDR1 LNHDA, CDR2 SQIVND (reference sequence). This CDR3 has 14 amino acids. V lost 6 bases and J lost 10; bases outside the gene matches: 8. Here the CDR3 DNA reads TGTGCCAGTAGCCGACAGGGGTTGGGGTCACCCCTCCACTTT. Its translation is CASSRQGLGSPLHF.

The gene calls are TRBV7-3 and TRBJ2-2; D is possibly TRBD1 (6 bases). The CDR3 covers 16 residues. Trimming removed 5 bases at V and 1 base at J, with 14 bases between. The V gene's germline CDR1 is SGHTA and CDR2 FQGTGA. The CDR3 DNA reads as TGTGCCAGCAGCCTCCAGGGGCCCGTGAACACCGGGGAGCTGTTTTTT. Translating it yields CASSLQGPVNTGELFF.

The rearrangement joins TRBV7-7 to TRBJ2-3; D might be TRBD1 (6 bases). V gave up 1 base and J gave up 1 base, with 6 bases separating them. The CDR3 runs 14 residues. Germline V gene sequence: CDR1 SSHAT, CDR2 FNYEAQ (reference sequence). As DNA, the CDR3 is TGTGCCAGCAGCTTAGGGACAGGCACAGATACGCAGTATTTT. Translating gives CASSLGTGTDTQYF.